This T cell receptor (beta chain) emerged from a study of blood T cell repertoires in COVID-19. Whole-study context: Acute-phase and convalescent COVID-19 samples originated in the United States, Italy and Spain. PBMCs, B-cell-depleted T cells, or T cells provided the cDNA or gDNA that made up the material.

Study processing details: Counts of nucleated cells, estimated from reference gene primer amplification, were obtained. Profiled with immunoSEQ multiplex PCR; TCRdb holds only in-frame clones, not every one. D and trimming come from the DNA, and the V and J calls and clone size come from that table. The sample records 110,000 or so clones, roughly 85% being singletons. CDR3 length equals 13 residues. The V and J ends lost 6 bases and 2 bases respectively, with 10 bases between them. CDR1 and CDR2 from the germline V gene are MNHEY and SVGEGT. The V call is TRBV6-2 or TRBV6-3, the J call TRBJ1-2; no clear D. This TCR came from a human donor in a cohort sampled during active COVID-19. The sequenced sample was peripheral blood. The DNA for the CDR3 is TGTGCCAGCAGCCCAACAGAGAACTATGGCTACACCTTC. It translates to CASSPTENYGYTF.